The rows below give T cell receptor beta chains drawn from one sample of a study of beta chain features in type 1 diabetes. Only in-frame clones appear in the TCRdb table, and some are missing; sequencing was by immunoSEQ multiplex PCR. The table includes approximately 340,000 clones, about 15% detected once. Input material: naive CD4+ T cells from blood. Receptors originate from a young woman in good health. Each CDR3 is given with its conserved first and last residue. D genes are given only for firm matches. Part of the rows lack a size; the others show once, few, many or a class for expanded clones.

v_call,j_call,clone_size,d_call,cdr3_aa,cdr3_nt
TRBV9,TRBJ1-1,few,-,CASSPPRGGGTEAFF,TGTGCCAGCAGCCCGCCCCGGGGAGGGGGGACTGAAGCTTTCTTT
TRBV7-7,TRBJ2-5,few,-,CASSLVQMKTHQETQYF,TGTGCCAGCAGCTTAGTACAGATGAAGACCCACCAAGAGACCCAGTACTTC
TRBV6-5,TRBJ2-4,-,-,CASSSDSENIQYF,TGTGCCAGCAGTTCCGACAGCGAAAACATTCAGTACTTC
TRBV4-3,TRBJ2-2,-,-,CASSQDKAMNTGELFF,TGCGCCAGCAGCCAAGATAAAGCTATGAACACCGGGGAGCTGTTTTTT
TRBV30,TRBJ1-2,-,-,CAWAYSLNYGYTF,TGTGCCTGGGCGTACAGCCTTAACTATGGCTACACCTTC
TRBV4-3,TRBJ1-2,-,TRBD1,CASSPSLTGGRGYTF,TGCGCCAGCAGCCCCTCCCTGACAGGGGGCAGGGGCTACACCTTC
TRBV11-1,TRBJ2-3,-,-,CASSLTLVTSTDTQYF,TGTGCCAGCAGCCTAACACTCGTGACTAGCACAGATACGCAGTATTTT
TRBV30,TRBJ1-1,-,-,CAWSVTANTEAFF,TGTGCCTGGAGCGTAACAGCGAACACTGAAGCTTTCTTT
TRBV5-6,TRBJ2-5,-,TRBD1,CASSLGTGFSETQYF,TGTGCCAGCAGCTTGGGGACAGGGTTTTCGGAGACCCAGTACTTC
TRBV7-9,TRBJ2-5,few,TRBD2,CASSLALAGAQETQYF,TGTGCCAGCAGCTTAGCACTAGCGGGTGCCCAAGAGACCCAGTACTTC
TRBV7-6,TRBJ2-1,few,TRBD1,CASSLGRGLSNEQFF,TGTGCCAGCAGCTTAGGCAGGGGGCTGTCTAATGAGCAGTTCTTC
TRBV28,TRBJ2-4,-,-,CASSSGATILNIQYF,TGTGCCAGCAGTTCTGGGGCCACAATCTTAAACATTCAGTACTTC
TRBV28,TRBJ2-5,-,-,CASRTLQGPQETQYF,TGTGCCAGCAGGACTCTACAGGGTCCCCAAGAGACCCAGTACTTC
TRBV6-6,TRBJ2-3,-,TRBD2,CASILAGRTDTQYF,TGTGCCAGCATTCTAGCGGGACGCACAGATACGCAGTATTTT
TRBV28,TRBJ1-5,-,-,CASSSGHQSNQPQHF,TGTGCCAGCAGTTCGGGACACCAGAGCAATCAGCCCCAGCATTTT
TRBV7-2,TRBJ2-2,-,TRBD2,CASSSVYSGINPGELFF,TGTGCCAGCAGCTCCGTCTATAGCGGGATAAACCCCGGGGAGCTGTTTTTT
TRBV5-1,TRBJ1-1,-,TRBD1,CASSSEGQGSTEAFF,TGCGCCAGCAGCTCGGAGGGACAGGGGAGCACTGAAGCTTTCTTT
TRBV29-1,TRBJ2-1,once,-,CSVETGGVNEQFF,TGCAGCGTTGAAACAGGTGGCGTGAATGAGCAGTTCTTC
TRBV27,TRBJ2-6,few,TRBD1,CASSLLDRAGANVLTF,TGTGCCAGCAGTTTATTGGACAGGGCTGGGGCCAACGTCCTGACTTTC
TRBV29-1,TRBJ2-2,few,TRBD2,CSVEREISGELFF,TGCAGCGTTGAGCGGGAGATCTCCGGGGAGCTGTTTTTT
TRBV30,TRBJ2-1,-,-,CAWSRSYNEQFF,TGTGCCTGGTCGCGCTCCTACAATGAGCAGTTCTTC
TRBV30,TRBJ1-5,few,-,CAWSVTKHSNQPQHF,TGTGCCTGGAGTGTGACAAAACATAGCAATCAGCCCCAGCATTTT
TRBV5-4,TRBJ2-4,-,-,CASSPRAGADIQYF,TGTGCCAGCAGCCCCCGGGCAGGGGCTGACATTCAGTACTTC
TRBV5-4,TRBJ1-2,-,TRBD1,CASSLAGTGAHGYTF,TGTGCCAGCAGCTTGGCCGGGACAGGGGCACATGGCTACACCTTC
TRBV28,TRBJ1-2,-,TRBD1,CASSTGAGRGYTF,TGTGCCAGCAGCACAGGGGCTGGTAGGGGCTACACCTTC
TRBV6-5,TRBJ1-5,-,-,CASGRSGNQPQHF,TGTGCCAGCGGCAGGTCAGGGAATCAGCCCCAGCATTTT
TRBV30,TRBJ1-1,few,TRBD1,CAWIGWGTGMNTEAFF,TGTGCCTGGATCGGGTGGGGGACAGGGATGAACACTGAAGCTTTCTTT
TRBV30,TRBJ1-2,few,-,CAWSVAAGYTF,TGTGCCTGGAGTGTGGCGGCTGGCTACACCTTC
TRBV7-6,TRBJ1-1,-,TRBD1,CASSMRTGANTEAFF,TGTGCCAGCAGCATGAGGACAGGCGCGAACACTGAAGCTTTCTTT
TRBV29-1,TRBJ2-1,-,TRBD2,CSVASGRIDEQFF,TGCAGCGTTGCTAGCGGGAGAATCGATGAGCAGTTCTTC
TRBV2,TRBJ2-4,few,TRBD2,CASTPGLAGVGIQYF,TGTGCCAGCACTCCGGGACTAGCGGGAGTAGGCATTCAGTACTTC
TRBV5-1,TRBJ2-7,-,-,CASSLEGAGRYEQYF,TGCGCCAGCAGCTTGGAAGGGGCAGGGCGCTACGAGCAGTACTTC
TRBV28,TRBJ1-5,-,TRBD1,CASLGQVLSNQPQHF,TGTGCCAGCCTCGGACAGGTTCTAAGCAATCAGCCCCAGCATTTT
TRBV7-9,TRBJ1-1,few,-,CASSLGRINTEAFF,TGTGCCAGCAGCTTAGGGCGGATAAACACTGAAGCTTTCTTT
TRBV7-9,TRBJ2-2,-,TRBD1,CASSSGQGRTGELFF,TGTGCCAGCAGCTCAGGACAGGGGAGAACCGGGGAGCTGTTTTTT
TRBV28,TRBJ2-3,-,TRBD2,CASSLGGSGADTQYF,TGTGCCAGCAGTTTAGGCGGGAGTGGCGCAGATACGCAGTATTTT
TRBV7-2,TRBJ2-7,few,-,CASGGIPTGYEQYF,TGTGCCAGCGGGGGGATCCCGACAGGGTACGAGCAGTACTTC
TRBV4-2,TRBJ1-1,-,-,CASSQENTGWAEAFF,TGTGCCAGCAGCCAAGAGAACACAGGATGGGCTGAAGCTTTCTTT
TRBV29-1,TRBJ1-2,few,TRBD1,CSVVGTGYYGYTF,TGCAGCGTTGTGGGGACAGGGTATTATGGCTACACCTTC
TRBV10-3,TRBJ2-1,few,-,CAISEVSEQFF,TGTGCCATCAGTGAAGTTAGTGAGCAGTTCTTC
TRBV5-4,TRBJ2-3,-,TRBD2,CASSGSGRATDTQYF,TGTGCCAGCAGCGGCAGCGGGAGGGCCACAGATACGCAGTATTTT
TRBV29-1,TRBJ2-7,few,-,CSVGPRGYEQYF,TGCAGCGTTGGACCTAGGGGCTACGAGCAGTACTTC
TRBV27,TRBJ2-5,few,-,CASSSFGIAETQYF,TGTGCCAGCAGTTCCTTCGGGATAGCGGAGACCCAGTACTTC
TRBV30,TRBJ2-5,-,-,CAWRTRFQIQETQYF,TGTGCCTGGAGGACGAGGTTTCAAATACAAGAGACCCAGTACTTC
TRBV29-1,TRBJ2-1,few,TRBD2,CSLAGTTKTYNEQFF,TGCAGTTTGGCCGGGACTACCAAGACCTACAATGAGCAGTTCTTC
TRBV29-1,TRBJ2-2,few,TRBD2,CSVGGGREELFF,TGCAGCGTTGGGGGGGGACGGGAGGAGCTGTTTTTT
TRBV10-3,TRBJ1-5,-,-,CAISERGYSNQPQHF,TGTGCCATCAGCGAGAGGGGCTATAGCAATCAGCCCCAGCATTTT
TRBV28,TRBJ1-2,few,-,CASSSYSTTASYGYTF,TGTGCCAGCAGCTCCTATTCCACGACAGCCTCATATGGCTACACCTTC
TRBV18,TRBJ1-2,few,TRBD1,CASSPPTGGYGYTF,TGTGCCAGCTCACCCCCGACAGGGGGCTATGGCTACACCTTC
TRBV27,TRBJ2-1,few,TRBD2,CASSFSSGENEQFF,TGTGCCAGCAGTTTTTCTAGCGGGGAGAATGAGCAGTTCTTC
TRBV7-3,TRBJ2-1,-,TRBD2,CASSPRLAGANEQFF,TGTGCCAGCAGCCCGAGACTAGCGGGAGCCAATGAGCAGTTCTTC
TRBV5-1,TRBJ2-1,few,-,CASSPGTSVSEQFF,TGCGCCAGCAGCCCGGGGACTTCTGTGAGTGAGCAGTTCTTC
TRBV2,TRBJ2-1,-,-,CASSTEQVSSYNEQFF,TGTGCCAGCAGTACGGAACAGGTGAGCTCCTACAATGAGCAGTTCTTC
TRBV30,TRBJ1-4,few,-,CAWRITGSNEKLFF,TGTGCCTGGAGAATTACAGGGAGTAATGAAAAACTGTTTTTT
TRBV28,TRBJ2-2,-,-,CASTTTADSLFF,TGTGCCAGCACCACAACTGCTGACAGTCTGTTTTTT